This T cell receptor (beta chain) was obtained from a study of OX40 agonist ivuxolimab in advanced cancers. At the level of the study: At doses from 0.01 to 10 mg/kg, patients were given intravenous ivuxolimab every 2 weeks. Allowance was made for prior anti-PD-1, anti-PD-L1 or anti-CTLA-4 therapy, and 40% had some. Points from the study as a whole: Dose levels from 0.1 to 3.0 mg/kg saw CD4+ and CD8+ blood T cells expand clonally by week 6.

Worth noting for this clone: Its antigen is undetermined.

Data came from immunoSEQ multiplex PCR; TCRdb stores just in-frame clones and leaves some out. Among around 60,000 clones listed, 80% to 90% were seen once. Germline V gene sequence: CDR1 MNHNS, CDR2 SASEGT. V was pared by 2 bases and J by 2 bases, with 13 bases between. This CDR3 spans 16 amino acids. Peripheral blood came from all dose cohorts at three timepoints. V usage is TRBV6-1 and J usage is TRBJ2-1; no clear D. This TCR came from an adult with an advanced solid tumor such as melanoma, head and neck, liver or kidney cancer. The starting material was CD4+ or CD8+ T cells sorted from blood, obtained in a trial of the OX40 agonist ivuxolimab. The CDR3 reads CASSELGSRPYNEQFF. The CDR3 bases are TGTGCCAGCAGTGAACTTGGTAGCCGACCCTACAATGAGCAGTTCTTC.